These T cell receptor beta chains were read from a single sample in a study of cytomegalovirus exposure and HLA in healthy donors. Profiling relied on immunoSEQ multiplex PCR, and the TCRdb table lists in-frame clones only, not all of them. The table shows more than 150,000 clones, with about four fifths occurring only once. The sequencing sample was made of PBMCs. These receptors came from a woman aged 25-40 years in good health and CMV-seropositive. CDR3s include the opening cysteine and the closing phenylalanine or tryptophan. The order of the fields is V gene, J gene, CDR3 protein.

v_call: TRBV7-2; j_call: TRBJ2-1; cdr3_aa: CASSLVASRNNEQFF
v_call: TRBV19; j_call: TRBJ1-1; cdr3_aa: CASSIPDREARKTEAFF
v_call: TRBV2; j_call: TRBJ2-7; cdr3_aa: CASSGSQGYEQYF
v_call: TRBV4-1; j_call: TRBJ1-1; cdr3_aa: CASSREWGTNTEAFF
v_call: TRBV14; j_call: TRBJ1-5; cdr3_aa: CASSQDNLRSLTDKPQHF
v_call: TRBV27; j_call: TRBJ1-4; cdr3_aa: CASSLSRMRYATNEKLFF
v_call: TRBV18; j_call: TRBJ2-7; cdr3_aa: CASSPRDTGFEQYF
v_call: TRBV28; j_call: TRBJ1-2; cdr3_aa: CASSGDRIYGYTF
v_call: TRBV5-1; j_call: TRBJ1-2; cdr3_aa: CASSFALSNYGYTF
v_call: TRBV29-1; j_call: TRBJ2-2; cdr3_aa: CSVASGGASDTGELFF
v_call: TRBV19; j_call: TRBJ1-2; cdr3_aa: CATHLGDRGSYGYTF
v_call: TRBV7-9; j_call: TRBJ2-5; cdr3_aa: CASSAWTGKETQYF
v_call: TRBV6-1; j_call: TRBJ2-7; cdr3_aa: CASSELYEQYF
v_call: TRBV6-1; j_call: TRBJ2-1; cdr3_aa: CASSASSGRWGEQFF
v_call: TRBV10-3; j_call: TRBJ2-1; cdr3_aa: CAIMGLAGGGNEQFF
v_call: TRBV28; j_call: TRBJ1-1; cdr3_aa: CASSLGQYTEAFF
v_call: TRBV11-1; j_call: TRBJ2-7; cdr3_aa: CASSLSTGGQYEQYF
v_call: TRBV6-6; j_call: TRBJ1-1; cdr3_aa: CASSYPLTGGTEAFF
v_call: TRBV19; j_call: TRBJ1-1; cdr3_aa: CASSKGRTRGMSTEAFF
v_call: TRBV6-5; j_call: TRBJ1-5; cdr3_aa: CASGRGGQPQHF
v_call: TRBV7-9; j_call: TRBJ2-7; cdr3_aa: CASSLQGVYEQYF
v_call: TRBV6-5; j_call: TRBJ2-3; cdr3_aa: CASSYVQGRTDTQYF
v_call: TRBV11-3; j_call: TRBJ2-3; cdr3_aa: CASSNRLAGHTQYF
v_call: TRBV19; j_call: TRBJ1-4; cdr3_aa: CASSTGTEALFF
v_call: TRBV7-9; j_call: TRBJ2-1; cdr3_aa: CASRATSGGNSYNEQFF
v_call: TRBV7-9; j_call: TRBJ2-3; cdr3_aa: CASSKGGIGTDTQYF